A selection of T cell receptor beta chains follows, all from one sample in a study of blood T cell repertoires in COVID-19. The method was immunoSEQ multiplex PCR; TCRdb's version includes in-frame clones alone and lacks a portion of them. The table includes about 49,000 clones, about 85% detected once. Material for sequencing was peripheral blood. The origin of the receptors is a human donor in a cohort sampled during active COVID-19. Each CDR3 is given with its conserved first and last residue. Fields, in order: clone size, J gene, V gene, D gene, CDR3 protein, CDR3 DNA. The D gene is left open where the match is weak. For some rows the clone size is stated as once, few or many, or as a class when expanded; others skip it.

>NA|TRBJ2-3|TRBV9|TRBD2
CASSVGEPRASGRDEDTQYF
TGTGCCAGCAGCGTAGGAGAGCCGAGGGCTAGCGGGAGGGATGAGGATACGCAGTATTTT
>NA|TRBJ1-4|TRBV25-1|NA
CASSEWGGRGKLFF
TGTGCCAGCAGTGAATGGGGGGGGCGTGGAAAACTGTTTTTT
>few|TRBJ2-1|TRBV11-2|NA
CASSPPIGELFF
TGTGCCAGCAGCCCTCCGATCGGTGAGCTGTTCTTC
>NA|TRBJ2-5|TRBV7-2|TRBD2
CASSRGVAGDLQTQYF
TGTGCCAGCAGCCGCGGAGTGGCGGGAGATTTACAGACCCAGTACTTC
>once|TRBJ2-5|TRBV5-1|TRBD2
CASSHGTSGGAFGGTQYF
TGCGCCAGCAGCCACGGGACTAGCGGGGGGGCGTTCGGCGGGACCCAGTACTTC
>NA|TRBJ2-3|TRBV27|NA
CASNSGENTDTQYF
TGTGCCAGCAACTCAGGCGAGAACACAGATACGCAGTATTTT
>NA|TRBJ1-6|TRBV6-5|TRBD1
CASSYDRGVNSPLHF
TGTGCCAGCAGTTACGACAGGGGAGTAAATTCACCCCTCCACTTT
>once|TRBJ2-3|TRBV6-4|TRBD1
CASSEGQGSTDTQYF
TGTGCCAGCAGTGAGGGACAGGGGTCCACAGATACGCAGTATTTT
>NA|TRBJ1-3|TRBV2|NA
CASSGRGIFRFPGNTIYF
TGTGCCAGCAGCGGGCGGGGTATTTTTCGATTTCCTGGAAACACCATATATTTT
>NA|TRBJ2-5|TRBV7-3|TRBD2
CASSSTTSGEKETQYF
TGTGCCAGCAGCTCCACGACTAGCGGCGAAAAAGAGACCCAGTACTTC
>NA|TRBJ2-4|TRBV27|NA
CASSSRALAKNIQYF
TGTGCCAGCAGTTCGAGGGCGTTAGCCAAAAACATTCAGTACTTC
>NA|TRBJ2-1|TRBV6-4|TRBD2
CASSDSTSGRNEQFF
TGTGCCAGCAGTGACTCTACTAGCGGGAGAAATGAGCAGTTCTTC
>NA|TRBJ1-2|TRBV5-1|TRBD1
CASSPRGDRGIYGYTF
TGCGCCAGCAGCCCCCGGGGGGACAGGGGGATCTATGGCTACACCTTC
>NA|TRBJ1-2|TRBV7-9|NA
CASSWNAGTEGGYGYTF
TGTGCCAGCAGCTGGAACGCCGGGACGGAGGGTGGGTATGGCTACACCTTC
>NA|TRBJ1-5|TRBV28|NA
CASSLNRYSNQPQHF
TGTGCCAGCAGTTTAAACAGGTATAGCAATCAGCCCCAGCATTTT
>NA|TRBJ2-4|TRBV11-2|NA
CASSSRRLVNIQYF
TGTGCCAGCAGCTCCCGACGGCTAGTAAACATTCAGTACTTC
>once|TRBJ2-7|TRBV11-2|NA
CASTPGQHTYEQYF
TGTGCCAGCACCCCAGGACAGCACACCTACGAGCAGTACTTC
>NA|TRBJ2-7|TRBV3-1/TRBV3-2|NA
CASSRTGIDYEQYF
TGTGCCAGCAGCCGCACAGGTATTGATTACGAGCAGTACTTC
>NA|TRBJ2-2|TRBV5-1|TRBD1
CASSPRGLNTGELFF
TGCGCCAGCAGCCCCAGGGGGCTGAACACCGGGGAGCTGTTTTTT
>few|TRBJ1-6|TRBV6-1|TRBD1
CASSEVVVGQADSPLHF
TGTGCCAGCAGTGAAGTTGTAGTGGGACAGGCCGATTCACCCCTCCACTTT
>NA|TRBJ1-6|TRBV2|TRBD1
CASSELTGGDSPLHF
TGTGCCAGCAGTGAATTAACAGGGGGGGATTCACCCCTCCACTTT
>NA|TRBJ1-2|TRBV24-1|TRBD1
CATSESRTGDVYGYTF
TGTGCCACCAGTGAGAGTAGGACAGGCGATGTCTATGGCTACACCTTC
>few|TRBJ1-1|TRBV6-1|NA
CASSESWSRAVTEAFF
TGTGCCAGCAGTGAATCGTGGAGCAGGGCGGTCACTGAAGCTTTCTTT
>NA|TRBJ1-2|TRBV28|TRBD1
CASTIGGDRGRGYTF
TGTGCCAGCACCATAGGAGGAGACAGGGGAAGGGGCTACACCTTC
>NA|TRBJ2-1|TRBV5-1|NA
CASSLVGSSHNEQFF
TGCGCCAGCAGCTTGGTTGGCAGTTCGCACAATGAGCAGTTCTTC
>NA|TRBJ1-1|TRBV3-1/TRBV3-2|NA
CASSHEVGTEAFF
TGTGCCAGCAGCCATGAGGTTGGGACTGAAGCTTTCTTT
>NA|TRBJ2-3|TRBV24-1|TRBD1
CATSDTTGAGTDTQYF
TGTGCCACCAGTGACACAACAGGGGCCGGCACAGATACGCAGTATTTT
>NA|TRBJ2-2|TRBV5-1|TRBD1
CASSLAGQGAGGELFF
TGCGCCAGCAGCTTGGCGGGACAGGGGGCAGGCGGGGAGCTGTTTTTT
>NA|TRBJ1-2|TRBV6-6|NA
CASSSDRHGYTF
TGTGCCAGCAGTTCTGACAGGCATGGCTACACCTTC
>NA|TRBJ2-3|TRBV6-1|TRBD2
CASSEVAGGLEDTQYF
TGTGCCAGCAGTGAAGTAGCGGGGGGGCTGGAAGATACGCAGTATTTT
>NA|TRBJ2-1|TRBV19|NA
CASSMNRVNEQFF
TGTGCCAGTAGTATGAACAGGGTAAATGAGCAGTTCTTC
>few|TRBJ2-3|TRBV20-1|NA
CSAISVDTQYF
TGCAGTGCCATTAGCGTAGATACGCAGTATTTT